The 27 T cell receptor beta chains reported below all come from one sample, sequenced in a study of Ad26.COV2.S vaccination and SARS-CoV-2 variants. Treatment here: roughly 20 received Ad26.COV2.S at low or high dose, single or two shots; about 5 received placebo; per-sample allocation not given. The samples date from day 63 after the first vaccine or placebo injection. The method was immunoSEQ multiplex PCR; TCRdb's version includes in-frame clones alone and lacks a portion of them. The sample yields roughly 320,000 clones, about nine tenths seen once. The sample was peripheral blood, taken in a trial of Ad26.COV2.S vaccine versus placebo. These receptors were collected from a person between 18 and 59 years old who received the Ad26.COV2.S COVID-19 vaccine or a placebo.

J is TRBJ2-2 and V is TRBV18, with 8 bases identical to TRBD1. Trimming took 3 bases from V and 1 from J; bases not matched to a gene: 4. The CDR3 extends over 16 amino acids. Germline assignment: CDR1 KGHSH and CDR2 LQKENI. This chain's CDR3 is CASSPVGQGNTGELFF. CDR3 nucleotide sequence: TGTGCCAGCTCACCTGTCGGACAGGGGAACACCGGGGAGCTGTTTTTT.

The chain combines TRBV10-3 with TRBJ1-1; no clear D gene. V was cut by 0 bases and J by 1 base, with 9 bases left in between. The CDR3 length is 15 residues. CDR1 is ENHRY and CDR2 is SYGVKD in the germline V gene. The CDR3 here is CAISESSIGNTEAFF. CDR3 nucleotides: TGTGCCATCAGTGAGTCTAGTATCGGGAACACTGAAGCTTTCTTT.

This chain connects TRBV6-5 to TRBJ2-2; weak D call: TRBD1 (6 bases). The CDR3 has 14 amino acids. In germline, CDR1 is MNHEY, CDR2 SVGAGI. Trimming pared 7 bases from V and 2 bases from J, leaving 11 bases between. CDR3 sequence (DNA): TGTGCCAGCAATCAGGACAGCAACACCGGGGAGCTGTTTTTT. It specifies CASNQDSNTGELFF.

V gene TRBV6-5 combines with J gene TRBJ1-2; D gene unclear. CDR1 is MNHEY, CDR2 SVGAGI, per germline. The CDR3 sequence is 16 residues long. Trimming took 0 bases from V and 4 from J, leaving 15 bases between them. The CDR3 DNA reads as TGTGCCAGCAGTTACTCGAGTACGGTTATAGGCTATGGCTACACCTTC. Encoded protein: CASSYSSTVIGYGYTF.

The genes are TRBV27 and TRBJ1-1; perhaps TRBD1 as D (5 bases). Germline CDR1 is MNHEY and CDR2 is SMNVEV (reference sequence). The germline V and J ends were trimmed by 1 base and 1 base, with 16 bases remaining between them. The CDR3 length is 17 residues. The chain's CDR3 is CASSLFGEGRKNTEAFF. DNA for the CDR3: TGTGCCAGCAGTTTATTCGGGGAGGGACGGAAGAACACTGAAGCTTTCTTT.

V and J are TRBV7-9 and TRBJ2-1; D remains ambiguous. Trimming pared 3 bases from V and 7 bases from J, leaving 7 bases between. The germline V gene encodes CDR1 SEHNR and CDR2 FQNEAQ (reference sequence). The CDR3 runs to 12 residues. The CDR3 bases are TGTGCCAGCAGCTTCAGACCGAATGAGCAGTTCTTC. Translation: CASSFRPNEQFF.

Regarding this clone: Distinct nucleotide sequences in the sample also encode this CDR3. The chain combines TRBV5-1 with TRBJ1-5; no clear D gene. The CDR3 spans 15 residues. Germline V CDR1 and CDR2: SGHRS, YFSETQ. The V and J ends lost 2 bases and 0 bases respectively, with 9 bases between them. The CDR3 sequence: CASSLSGDSNQPQHF. The CDR3 DNA sequence: TGCGCCAGCAGCTTATCGGGAGATAGCAATCAGCCCCAGCATTTT. Filled out from reference TRBV5-1 and TRBJ1-5, the complete variable domain reads KAGVTQTPRYLIKTRGQQVTLSCSPISGHRSVSWYQQTPGQGLQFLFEYFSETQRNKGNFPGRFSGRQFSNSRSEMNVSTLELGDSALYLCASSLSGDSNQPQHFGDGTRLSIL.

This chain's CDR3 is CASSPGTGPYEQYF. The CDR3 bases are TGTGCCAGCAGCCCGGGGACCGGACCCTACGAGCAGTACTTC. The V and J genes are TRBV27 and TRBJ2-7, with D perhaps TRBD1 or TRBD2 (5 bases each). The germline V gene encodes CDR1 MNHEY and CDR2 SMNVEV (reference sequence). Between the trimmed V and J ends, which lost 6 bases and 2 bases, there was a span of 14 bases. The CDR3 extends over 14 amino acids.

The CDR3 reads CASRLGGGQAYEQYF. The CDR3 nucleotides read TGTGCCAGCAGACTTGGAGGGGGGCAGGCCTACGAGCAGTACTTC. The J gene is TRBJ2-7, the V gene TRBV7-2; either TRBD1 or TRBD2 may fit D (6 bases each). Deletions cut 6 bases from V and 2 bases from J, with 17 bases between. The CDR3 runs 15 residues. Germline CDR1 reads SGHTA; CDR2 reads FQGNSA.

The rearrangement links TRBV5-5 to TRBJ2-7, with a weak D call TRBD1 (5 bases). The germline V gene has CDR1 SGHKS and CDR2 YYEKEE (reference sequence). The CDR3 loop spans 14 amino acids. V lost 4 bases and J lost 2, with 13 bases in between. CDR3 nucleotide sequence: TGTGCCAGCAGCACGGCCTGGGGCCCCTACGAGCAGTACTTC. It yields the protein CASSTAWGPYEQYF.

The chain has TRBV13 and TRBJ2-1, with D uncertain. Looked up from germline, CDR1 is PRHDT and CDR2 is FYEKMQ (reference sequence). V was clipped by 5 bases and J by 6 bases, with 17 bases between them. The CDR3 runs 15 residues. The CDR3 here is CASSRLPSTANEQFF. The CDR3 nucleotides are TGTGCCAGCAGCCGTCTCCCATCGACCGCCAATGAGCAGTTCTTC. The full variable domain, in which reference TRBV13 and TRBJ2-1 provide the parts outside the CDR3, is AAGVIQSPRHLIKEKRETATLKCYPIPRHDTVYWYQQGPGQDPQFLISFYEKMQSDKGSIPDRFSAQQFSDYHSELNMSSLELGDSALYFCASSRLPSTANEQFFGPGTRLTVL.

The chain has TRBV5-4 and TRBJ1-2; D call uncertain. V dropped 0 bases and J dropped 2 bases, with 5 bases sitting between them. The CDR3 has 13 amino acids. Germline V gene sequence: CDR1 SGHNT, CDR2 YYREEE (reference sequence). The CDR3, as DNA: TGTGCCAGCAGCTTGGAGGCCAACTATGGCTACACCTTC. Its protein product is CASSLEANYGYTF. The whole variable domain, filled in from reference TRBV5-4 and TRBJ1-2, reads ETGVTQSPTHLIKTRGQQVTLRCSSQSGHNTVSWYQQALGQGPQFIFQYYREEENGRGNFPPRFSGLQFPNYSSELNVNALELDDSALYLCASSLEANYGYTFGSGTRLTVV.

This chain joins TRBV6-5 and TRBJ1-2, with D perhaps TRBD1 (6 bases). V lost 1 base and J lost 4, with 10 bases in between. There are 14 residues in the CDR3. CDR1 is MNHEY and CDR2 is SVGAGI in the germline V gene. The CDR3 region is CASSYYGTPYGYTF. As DNA, the CDR3 is TGTGCCAGCAGTTACTATGGGACACCCTATGGCTACACCTTC.

The V call is TRBV7-8, the J call TRBJ2-3; 7 nucleotides line up with TRBD1. After removal of 1 base from V and 2 bases from J, the junction contained 15 bases not matched to a gene. CDR3 length: 19 amino acids. CDR1 SGHVS and CDR2 FQNEAQ come from the germline V gene. DNA for the CDR3: TGTGCCAGCAGCTTAGAAAGGGTTACAGGGGAGCACCCCACAGATACGCAGTATTTT. Translation: CASSLERVTGEHPTDTQYF.

This chain joins TRBV11-2 and TRBJ2-1; the match to TRBD2 covers 10 bases. The V gene's germline CDR1 is SGHAT and CDR2 FQNNGV. CDR3 length: 15 residues. V shed 4 bases and J 9 bases; nucleotides not matched to a gene: 9. The CDR3 bases are TGTGCCAGCAGCTCCCGCCAGCGGGGGGGCAGTGAGCAGTTCTTC. Amino acid sequence: CASSSRQRGGSEQFF.

Concerning this clone: Other DNA variants within this sample encode the same CDR3. V usage is TRBV9 and J usage is TRBJ2-2; D call uncertain. Germline CDR1 is SGDLS and CDR2 is YYNGEE. V lost 0 bases and J lost 3, with 0 bases in between. This CDR3 is 12 amino acids long. CDR3 in amino acids: CASSVDTGELFF. The CDR3 DNA reads TGTGCCAGCAGCGTAGACACCGGGGAGCTGTTTTTT.

This clone was seen at least ten times. The V call is TRBV10-2, the J call TRBJ1-5, with D tentatively TRBD1 (5 bases). Trimming stripped 3 bases from V and 5 bases from J, with 17 bases between. Germline V CDR1 and CDR2: WSHSY, SAAADI. There are 16 residues in the CDR3. This CDR3 reads CASSDTQGIGHQPQHF. The CDR3 region has the DNA TGCGCCAGCAGTGATACCCAGGGAATAGGGCATCAGCCCCAGCATTTT.

The V and J genes are TRBV4-1 and TRBJ2-2; 8 bases are a match to TRBD1. Germline assignment: CDR1 MGHRA and CDR2 YSYEKL. V dropped 6 bases and J dropped 0; count of bases not matched to a gene: 3. CDR3 length: 15 residues. CDR3 nucleotide sequence: TGCGCCAGCAGGCGGACAGGGACGAACACCGGGGAGCTGTTTTTT. Translated: CASRRTGTNTGELFF.

V gene TRBV7-8 combines with J gene TRBJ2-3; 13 positions agree with TRBD2. The CDR3 has 19 amino acids. Trimming cost V 1 base and J 1 base; bases outside gene matches: 8. Germline V lookup: CDR1 SGHVS, CDR2 FQNEAQ. This chain's CDR3 is CASSLDILAGGPGTDTQYF. The CDR3 DNA follows: TGTGCCAGCAGCTTAGATATACTAGCGGGGGGGCCAGGCACAGATACGCAGTATTTT.

V usage is TRBV6-6 and J usage is TRBJ1-2; perhaps TRBD1 as D (5 bases). Per the germline V gene, CDR1 is MNHNY and CDR2 is SVGAGI (reference sequence). The V end was cut by 4 bases, the J end by 2 bases, with 11 bases between. This CDR3 is 14 amino acids long. CDR3 nucleotide sequence: TGTGCCAGCAGTTCCCAGGCAGGGAACTATGGCTACACCTTC. Translated: CASSSQAGNYGYTF.

The chain combines TRBV9 with TRBJ2-1, with 7 nucleotides matching TRBD1. The germline V gene has CDR1 SGDLS and CDR2 YYNGEE. The V segment lost 3 bases and the J segment 10 bases; nucleotides outside the gene matches: 10. This CDR3 is built from 14 residues. The CDR3 reads CASSDPRADREQFF. The DNA for the CDR3 is TGTGCCAGCAGCGACCCTCGGGCGGACAGGGAGCAGTTCTTC.

With respect to this clone: This sample includes further DNA sequences coding for the same CDR3. The chain couples TRBV5-1 to TRBJ1-1; 7 positions match TRBD1. Germline CDR1 is SGHRS and CDR2 is YFSETQ. The ends lost 2 bases at V and 2 bases at J; junction bases unmatched: 6. The CDR3 length is 15 residues. The CDR3 protein is CASSLAGTVNTEAFF. CDR3 DNA sequence: TGCGCCAGCAGCTTAGCCGGGACAGTAAACACTGAAGCTTTCTTT.

V gene TRBV6-5 combines with J gene TRBJ2-3; 7 positions agree with TRBD2. V lost 4 bases to trimming and J lost 2 bases; unmatched junction nucleotides: 9. The CDR3 is 16 amino acids. Per germline, CDR1 MNHEY and CDR2 SVGAGI. The CDR3 nucleotides are TGTGCCAGCAGTTGGGTAGGGCGGGGGACCACAGATACGCAGTATTTT. The encoded protein is CASSWVGRGTTDTQYF.

This rearrangement joins TRBV18 to TRBJ1-3, with no clear D. This CDR3 region has 15 residues. V dropped 8 bases and J dropped 4 bases, with 18 bases sitting between them. Per the germline V gene, CDR1 is KGHSH and CDR2 is LQKENI. This CDR3 reads CASLGGSGDGNTIYF. The CDR3, as DNA: TGTGCCAGCCTAGGAGGGTCGGGCGACGGAAACACCATATATTTT.

V and J are TRBV23-1 and TRBJ2-7; tentatively, D is TRBD1 (5 bases). TRBV23-1 is reported as an ORF; its role is uncertain. Deletions cut 3 bases from V and 2 bases from J, with 26 bases between. The CDR3 has 19 residues. This CDR3 reads CASSQSDSPMSNRAYEQYF. The CDR3 DNA reads TGCGCCAGCAGTCAGTCTGACAGTCCTATGAGTAATCGGGCCTACGAGCAGTACTTC.

The CDR3 sequence: CASTVPSLETQYF. The CDR3 DNA sequence: TGTGCCAGCACCGTTCCCTCCCTGGAGACCCAGTACTTC. The chain couples TRBV6-5 to TRBJ2-5; D is unresolved. CDR1 MNHEY and CDR2 SVGAGI come from the germline V gene. The CDR3 runs to 13 residues. V lost 7 bases and J 5 bases, leaving 14 bases between the germline ends.

The rearrangement links TRBV6-6 to TRBJ2-7; D is possibly TRBD1 (6 bases). The CDR3 is made up of 14 amino acids. Germline loops: CDR1 MNHNY, CDR2 SVGAGI (reference sequence). The V end lost 4 bases, the J end lost 0 bases, and 10 bases lay between the germline ends. The CDR3 DNA sequence: TGTGCCAGCAGTTTGGACAGCTACTCCTACGAGCAGTACTTC. Translation: CASSLDSYSYEQYF.